The clone carrying this TCR beta chain was seen more than once but under ten times. The data derive from a study of blood T cell repertoires in COVID-19. Across the whole study: PBMCs, B-cell-depleted T cells, or T cells were the source of the cDNA or gDNA that made up the material.

The protocol was immunoSEQ multiplex PCR, while the TCRdb copy is restricted to in-frame clones and leaves out a portion. The repertoire holds some 260,000 clones, with about 80% as singletons. Trimming took off 1 base at V and 6 bases at J, with 15 bases between the two ends. Germline V gene data show CDR1 as SGHTA and CDR2 as FQGNSA. CDR3 length: 15 amino acids. The V and J genes are TRBV7-2 and TRBJ1-1, with D possibly matching TRBD1 (6 bases). Sequenced input: peripheral blood. This sequence was found in a woman aged 80 or older with acute or convalescent COVID-19. CDR3 sequence: CASSLGRQGNPEAFF. In nucleotides, the CDR3 is TGTGCCAGCAGCTTAGGTCGGCAGGGGAATCCTGAAGCTTTCTTT. Together with reference TRBV7-2 and TRBJ1-1, the CDR3 gives the full variable domain: GAGVSQSPSNKVTEKGKDVELRCDPISGHTALYWYRQSLGQGLEFLIYFQGNSAPDKSGLPSDRFSAERTGGSVSTLTIQRTQQEDSAVYLCASSLGRQGNPEAFFGQGTRLTVV.